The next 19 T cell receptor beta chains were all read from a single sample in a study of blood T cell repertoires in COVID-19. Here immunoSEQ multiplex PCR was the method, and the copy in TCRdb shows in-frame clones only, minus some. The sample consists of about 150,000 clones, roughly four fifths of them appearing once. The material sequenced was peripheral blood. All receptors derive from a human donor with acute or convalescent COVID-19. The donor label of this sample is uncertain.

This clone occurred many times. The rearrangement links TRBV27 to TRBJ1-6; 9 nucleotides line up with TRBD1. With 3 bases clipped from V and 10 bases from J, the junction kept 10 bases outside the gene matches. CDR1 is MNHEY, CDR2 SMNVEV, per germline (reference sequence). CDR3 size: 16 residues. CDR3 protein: CASSLSGTGSGSPLHF. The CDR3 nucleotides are TGTGCCAGCAGTTTGAGCGGGACAGGGTCGGGGTCACCCCTCCACTTT.

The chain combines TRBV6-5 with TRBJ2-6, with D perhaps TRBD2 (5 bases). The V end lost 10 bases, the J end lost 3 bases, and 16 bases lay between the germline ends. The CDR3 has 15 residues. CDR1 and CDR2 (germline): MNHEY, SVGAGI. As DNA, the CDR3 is TGTGCCACCGGTTCCGGACGGGATGGGGCCAACGTCCTGACTTTC. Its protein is CATGSGRDGANVLTF.

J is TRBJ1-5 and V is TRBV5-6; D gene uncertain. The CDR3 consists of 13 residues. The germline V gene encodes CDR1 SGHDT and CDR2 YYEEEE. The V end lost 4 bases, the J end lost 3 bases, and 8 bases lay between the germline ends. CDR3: CASSRTVNQPQHF. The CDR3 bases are TGTGCCAGCAGCCGAACGGTCAATCAGCCCCAGCATTTT.

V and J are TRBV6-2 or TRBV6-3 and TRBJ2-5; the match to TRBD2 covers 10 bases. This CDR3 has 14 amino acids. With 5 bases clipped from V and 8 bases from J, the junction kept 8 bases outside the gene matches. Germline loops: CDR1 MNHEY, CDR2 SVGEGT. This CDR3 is CASSLAASGGTQYF. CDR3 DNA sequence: TGTGCCAGCAGTCTGGCGGCTAGCGGGGGAACCCAGTACTTC.

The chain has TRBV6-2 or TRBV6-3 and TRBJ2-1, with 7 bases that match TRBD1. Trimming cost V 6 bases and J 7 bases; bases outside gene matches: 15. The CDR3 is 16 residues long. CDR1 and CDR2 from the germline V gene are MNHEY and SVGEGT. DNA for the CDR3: TGTGCCAGCAGCTCACAGGGGAAAGGAACTCGAAATGAGCAGTTCTTC. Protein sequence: CASSSQGKGTRNEQFF.

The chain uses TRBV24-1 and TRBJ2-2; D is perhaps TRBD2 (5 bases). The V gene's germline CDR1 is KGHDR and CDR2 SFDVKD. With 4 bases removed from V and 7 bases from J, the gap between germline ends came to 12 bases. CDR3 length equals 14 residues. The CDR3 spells CATSDSFSGGELFF. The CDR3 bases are TGTGCCACCAGTGACTCCTTCAGCGGCGGGGAGCTGTTTTTT.

CDR3 in DNA: TGTGCCTGGAGGCTGACAGGGAACTATGGCTACACCTTC. It encodes CAWRLTGNYGYTF. The rearrangement links TRBV30 to TRBJ1-2; the match to TRBD1 covers 7 bases. Germline lookup yields CDR1 GTSNPN and CDR2 SVGIG (reference sequence). V was clipped by 3 bases and J by 2 bases; unmatched bases: 3. The CDR3 length is 13 residues.

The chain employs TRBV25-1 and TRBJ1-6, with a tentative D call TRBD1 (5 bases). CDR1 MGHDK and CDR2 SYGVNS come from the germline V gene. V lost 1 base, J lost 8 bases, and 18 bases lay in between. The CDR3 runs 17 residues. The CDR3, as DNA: TGTGCCAGCAGTGAATCAGGGTCTTACCATCGGGATTCACCCCTCCACTTT. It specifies CASSESGSYHRDSPLHF.

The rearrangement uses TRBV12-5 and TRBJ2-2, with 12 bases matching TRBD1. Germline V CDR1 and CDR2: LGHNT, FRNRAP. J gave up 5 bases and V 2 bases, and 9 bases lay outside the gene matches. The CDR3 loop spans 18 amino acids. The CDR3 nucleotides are TGTGCTAGTGGTTTGCCCGGGACAGGGGGCAGACTTACCGGGGAGCTGTTTTTT. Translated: CASGLPGTGGRLTGELFF.

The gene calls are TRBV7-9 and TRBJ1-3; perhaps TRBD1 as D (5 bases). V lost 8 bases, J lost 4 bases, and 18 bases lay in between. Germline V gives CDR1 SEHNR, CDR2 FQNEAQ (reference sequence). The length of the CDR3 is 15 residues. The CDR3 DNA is TGTGCCAGCCCCGCCGATCAGGGACTGGGAAACACCATATATTTT. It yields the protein CASPADQGLGNTIYF.

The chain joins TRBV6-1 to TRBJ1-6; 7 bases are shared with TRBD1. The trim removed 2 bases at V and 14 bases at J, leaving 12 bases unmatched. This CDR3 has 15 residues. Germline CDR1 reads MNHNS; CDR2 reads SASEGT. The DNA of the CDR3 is TGTGCCAGCAGTGAATTCGACAGGGTGGAGGGAACCCTCCACTTT. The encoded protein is CASSEFDRVEGTLHF.

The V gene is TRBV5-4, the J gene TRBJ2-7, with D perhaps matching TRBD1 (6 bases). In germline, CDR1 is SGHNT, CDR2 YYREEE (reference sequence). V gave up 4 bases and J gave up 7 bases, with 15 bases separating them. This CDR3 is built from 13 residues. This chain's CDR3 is CASSGDMSEEQYV. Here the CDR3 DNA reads TGTGCCAGCAGCGGGGACATGAGTGAGGAGCAGTACGTC.

Written as DNA, the CDR3 is TGTGCCAGCACAGGCAGGATGAGCACAGATACGCAGTATTTT. This codes for CASTGRMSTDTQYF. V gene TRBV2 combines with J gene TRBJ2-3; the D is unclear. Germline lookup yields CDR1 SNHLY and CDR2 FYNNEI. The V end was cut by 7 bases, the J end by 0 bases, with 11 bases between. The CDR3 sequence is 14 residues long.

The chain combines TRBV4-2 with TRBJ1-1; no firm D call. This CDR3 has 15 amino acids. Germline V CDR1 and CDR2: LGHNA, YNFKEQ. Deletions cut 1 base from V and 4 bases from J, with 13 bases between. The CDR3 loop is CASSQVEGLGTEAFF. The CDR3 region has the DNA TGTGCCAGCAGCCAAGTTGAGGGTCTCGGCACTGAAGCTTTCTTT.

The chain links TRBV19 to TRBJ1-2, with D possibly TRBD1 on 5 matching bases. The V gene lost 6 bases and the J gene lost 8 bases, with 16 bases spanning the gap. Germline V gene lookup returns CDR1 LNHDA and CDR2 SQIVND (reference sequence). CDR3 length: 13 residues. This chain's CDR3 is CASSTGLALGYTF. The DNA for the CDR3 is TGTGCCAGTAGCACAGGACTAGCCTTGGGCTACACCTTC.

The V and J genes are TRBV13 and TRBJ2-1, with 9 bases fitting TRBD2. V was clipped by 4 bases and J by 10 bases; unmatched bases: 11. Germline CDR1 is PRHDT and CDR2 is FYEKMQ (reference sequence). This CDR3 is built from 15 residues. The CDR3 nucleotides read TGTGCCAGCAGCTCCCGGCTAGCGGGACCCTTGGAGCAGTTCTTC. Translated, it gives CASSSRLAGPLEQFF.

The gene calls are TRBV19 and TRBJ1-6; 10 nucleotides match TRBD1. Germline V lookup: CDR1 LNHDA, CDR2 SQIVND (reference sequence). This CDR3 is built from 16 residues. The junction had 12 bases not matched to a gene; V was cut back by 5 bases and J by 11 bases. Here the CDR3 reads CASSPLGTGERTPLHF. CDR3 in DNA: TGTGCCAGTAGTCCCCTAGGGACAGGGGAAAGGACACCCCTCCACTTT. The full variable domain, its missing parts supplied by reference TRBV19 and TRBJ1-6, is DGGITQSPKYLFRKEGQNVTLSCEQNLNHDAMYWYRQDPGQGLRLIYYSQIVNDFQKGDIAEGYSVSREKKESFPLTVTSAQKNPTAFYLCASSPLGTGERTPLHFGNGTRLTVT.

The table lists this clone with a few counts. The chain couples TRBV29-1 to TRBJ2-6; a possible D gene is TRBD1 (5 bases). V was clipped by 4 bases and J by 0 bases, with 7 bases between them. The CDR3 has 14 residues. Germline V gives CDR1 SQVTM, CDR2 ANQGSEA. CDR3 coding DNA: TGCAGCGTTGGGGGCGACTCTGGGGCCAACGTCCTGACTTTC. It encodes CSVGGDSGANVLTF.

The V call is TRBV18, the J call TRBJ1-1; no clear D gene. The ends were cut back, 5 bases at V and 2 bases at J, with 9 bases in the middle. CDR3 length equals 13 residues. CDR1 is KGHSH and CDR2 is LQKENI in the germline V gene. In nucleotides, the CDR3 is TGTGCCAGCTCATTTAGCTCAAACACTGAAGCTTTCTTT. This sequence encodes CASSFSSNTEAFF.